These 14 T cell receptor beta chains came from one sample sequenced in a study of blood T cell repertoires in COVID-19. Sequencing used immunoSEQ multiplex PCR; TCRdb keeps in-frame clones, though not all of them. The sample shows approximately 180,000 clones, around 89% of them seen only once. Source material: peripheral blood. These receptors were collected from a man aged 40-50 years with active or convalescent COVID-19.

The chain recombines TRBV11-3 with TRBJ2-6, with TRBD1 as a possible D gene (6 bases). Germline values: CDR1 SGHNT, CDR2 YENEEA. This CDR3 contains 17 residues. The germline V and J ends were trimmed by 4 bases and 1 base, with 14 bases remaining between them. This chain's CDR3 is CASSYRSTGSGANVLTF. The CDR3 coding sequence is TGTGCCAGCAGCTACCGTTCTACAGGGTCTGGGGCCAACGTCCTGACTTTC.

The chain uses TRBV11-2 and TRBJ2-3; no firm D call. CDR1 and CDR2 from the germline V gene are SGHAT and FQNNGV. V was trimmed by 5 bases and J by 3 bases, leaving 3 bases between them. CDR3 length: 11 amino acids. CDR3 in DNA: TGTGCCAGCAGCCTTACAGATACGCAGTATTTT. This codes for CASSLTDTQYF.

The table lists this clone with a count of one. This chain links TRBV2 with TRBJ2-5; 8 nucleotides align to TRBD2. This CDR3 comprises 14 residues. J gave up 5 bases and V 7 bases, and 9 bases lay outside the gene matches. The germline V gene has CDR1 SNHLY and CDR2 FYNNEI. The CDR3, as DNA: TGTGCCAGCAATAACCTAGCGGGTTCCGAGACCCAGTACTTC. Protein: CASNNLAGSETQYF.

The CDR3 is CASSGRDRDSNQPQHF. CDR3 coding DNA: TGTGCCAGCAGTGGACGGGACAGGGATAGCAATCAGCCCCAGCATTTT. The chain links TRBV28 to TRBJ1-5; 9 bases match TRBD1. The CDR3 totals 16 residues. Germline CDR1 MDHEN, CDR2 SYDVKM. V gave up 5 bases and J gave up 0 bases; unmatched junction bases: 5.

This chain joins TRBV19 and TRBJ2-7; D possibly corresponds to TRBD1 (6 bases). Germline V gives CDR1 LNHDA, CDR2 SQIVND (reference sequence). V gave up 6 bases and J gave up 2 bases, with 11 bases separating them. The CDR3 sequence is 13 residues long. CDR3 DNA sequence: TGTGCCAGTAGGGGGCAGGGGACCTACGAGCAGTACTTC. It encodes CASRGQGTYEQYF. Full variable domain (outside the CDR3, taken from reference TRBV19 and TRBJ2-7): DGGITQSPKYLFRKEGQNVTLSCEQNLNHDAMYWYRQDPGQGLRLIYYSQIVNDFQKGDIAEGYSVSREKKESFPLTVTSAQKNPTAFYLCASRGQGTYEQYFGPGTRLTVT.

This chain connects TRBV5-6 to TRBJ2-3; 9 nucleotides align to TRBD2. In germline, CDR1 is SGHDT, CDR2 YYEEEE. Trimming at V came to 4 bases and at J to 3 bases, leaving 12 bases not matched to a gene. The length of the CDR3 is 17 residues. The CDR3 DNA reads TGTGCCAGCAGCCCGACCGGAGCGGGGGGTCATACAGATACGCAGTATTTT. Amino acids: CASSPTGAGGHTDTQYF.

This chain connects TRBV5-5 to TRBJ1-1; TRBD1 might be the D (6 bases). CDR1 is SGHKS, CDR2 YYEKEE, per germline (reference sequence). The CDR3 totals 14 residues. Between the trimmed V and J ends, which lost 2 bases and 1 base, there was a span of 9 bases. The CDR3 loop is CASSFRGANTEAFF. The CDR3 DNA is TGTGCCAGCAGCTTTCGGGGGGCGAACACTGAAGCTTTCTTT.

This clone was recorded a few times. V usage is TRBV7-9 and J usage is TRBJ1-2; D possibly corresponds to TRBD1 (5 bases). V lost 2 bases and J lost 2, with 6 bases in between. Germline lookup yields CDR1 SEHNR and CDR2 FQNEAQ (reference sequence). The CDR3 spans 13 residues. The CDR3 region has the DNA TGTGCCAGCAGCTTACAGGGCAACTATGGCTACACCTTC. Amino acid sequence: CASSLQGNYGYTF.

The V gene is TRBV7-2, the J gene TRBJ1-2; 10 nucleotides line up with TRBD1. CDR1 SGHTA and CDR2 FQGNSA come from the germline V gene. V dropped 5 bases and J dropped 5; count of bases not matched to a gene: 8. This CDR3 has 15 amino acids. CDR3 nucleotides: TGTGCCAGCAGCACAAAGGGGACAGGGGTTTATGGCTACACCTTC. Translation gives CASSTKGTGVYGYTF.

DNA for the CDR3: TGTGCCAGCAGTTATATTGATTCACCCCTCCACTTT. It codes for CASSYIDSPLHF. This chain connects TRBV6-5 to TRBJ1-6, with D uncertain. This CDR3 region has 12 residues. Germline V CDR1 and CDR2: MNHEY, SVGAGI. V was pared by 3 bases and J by 8 bases, with 5 bases between.

V gene TRBV19 combines with J gene TRBJ2-1; 8 bases are a match to TRBD1. The germline CDR1 and CDR2 sequences are LNHDA and SQIVND (reference sequence). The CDR3 has 13 amino acids. The trim removed 5 bases at V and 6 bases at J, leaving 3 bases unmatched. CDR3 sequence reads: CASSVGTGNEQFF. The CDR3 coding sequence is TGTGCCAGTAGTGTCGGGACAGGCAATGAGCAGTTCTTC.

The genes are TRBV5-1 and TRBJ2-1; D not resolved. The germline V and J ends were trimmed by 1 base and 0 bases, with 5 bases remaining between them. This CDR3 contains 14 residues. In germline, CDR1 is SGHRS, CDR2 YFSETQ. CDR3 DNA sequence: TGCGCCAGCAGCTTGTCCAACTCCTACAATGAGCAGTTCTTC. Its translation is CASSLSNSYNEQFF.

J is TRBJ2-5 and V is TRBV4-1; weak D call: TRBD2 (7 bases). The CDR3 has 18 amino acids. Germline CDR1 MGHRA, CDR2 YSYEKL. V was shortened by 0 bases and J by 0 bases, with 17 bases between the two germline ends. The CDR3 DNA sequence: TGCGCCAGCAGCCAAGAGGGCGCCGGGGGGCGGTACCAAGAGACCCAGTACTTC. As protein: CASSQEGAGGRYQETQYF.

The chain's CDR3 is CASSHTTDRYTGELFF. CDR3 in DNA: TGTGCCAGCAGTCACACGACGGACAGATATACCGGGGAGCTGTTTTTT. This rearrangement joins TRBV27 to TRBJ2-2; TRBD1 is a possible D gene (6 bases). The CDR3 loop spans 16 amino acids. Trimming cost V 5 bases and J 5 bases, with 18 bases left between them. The germline gives CDR1 MNHEY, CDR2 SMNVEV (reference sequence).